This T cell receptor beta chain was observed in a study of T cell responses to AZD1222 COVID-19 vaccine. Per germline, CDR1 SGDLS and CDR2 YYNGEE. V was trimmed by 0 bases and J by 5 bases, leaving 14 bases between them. The CDR3 loop spans 15 amino acids. Profiled with immunoSEQ multiplex PCR; TCRdb holds only in-frame clones, not every one. The table has 140,000 to 150,000 clones, approximately 90% seen once. Sequenced material: peripheral blood, taken on day 0 of MenACWY control vaccination. This chain joins TRBV9 and TRBJ1-1; the D gene is possibly TRBD1 (5 bases). This clonotype was sampled from an adult in good health. Here the CDR3 DNA reads TGTGCCAGCAGCGTAGAAGACACCGGGGCGACTGAAGCTTTCTTT. It is translated as CASSVEDTGATEAFF.